The rows below give T cell receptor beta chains drawn from one sample of a study of T cell responses to AZD1222 COVID-19 vaccine. Here immunoSEQ multiplex PCR was the method, and the copy in TCRdb shows in-frame clones only, minus some. Among 50,000 to 85,000 clones listed, 70% to 80% were seen once. The sequences come from peripheral blood, collected on day 0 of MenACWY control vaccination. These receptors came from an adult in good health. Both conserved end residues are part of each CDR3. Each record gives: V gene, clone size, J gene, CDR3 protein. Some rows mark clone size as missing; the rest say once, few, many or name a class of expanded clone.

TRBV6-1	few	TRBJ1-2	CASSETGARGYTF
TRBV7-2	.	TRBJ2-2	CASSLASNTGELFF
TRBV5-4	few	TRBJ1-6	CASSATGLPKNSPLHF
TRBV3-1/TRBV3-2	.	TRBJ1-5	CASSPTRDQPQHF
TRBV11-2	.	TRBJ2-7	CASSLTSGQIYEQYF
TRBV5-5	.	TRBJ1-2	CASSRQLNNYGYTF
TRBV4-3	.	TRBJ1-1	CASSRHWVTGTEAFF
TRBV9	.	TRBJ2-3	CASSASQATDTQYF
TRBV5-1	.	TRBJ1-6	CASSSAGGDIPSPLHF
TRBV5-1	.	TRBJ2-5	CASSLQGQETQYF
TRBV5-1	.	TRBJ2-1	CASRDGGYNEQFF
TRBV28	many	TRBJ1-2	CASSTDLTGLGYTF
TRBV4-1	.	TRBJ1-1	CASSQPLTRTEAFF
TRBV7-2	.	TRBJ1-3	CASSLGPAGAQGNTIYF
TRBV5-5	.	TRBJ1-2	CASSFTSPNYGYTF
TRBV30	few	TRBJ2-2	CAWSVGGRSTGELFF
TRBV21-1	few	TRBJ2-7	CASSKGLAEF
TRBV19	.	TRBJ2-2	CASSTLGGSVRAELFF
TRBV21-1	few	TRBJ2-1	CASSSRTGRDEQFF
TRBV5-5	.	TRBJ1-4	CASSKTGDINEKLFF
TRBV9	.	TRBJ2-7	CASSVDGAGEQYF
TRBV2	.	TRBJ1-1	CASRGTGMNTEAFF
TRBV19	.	TRBJ1-1	CASSTAVGETEAFF
TRBV5-1	.	TRBJ2-5	CASSLVAGAPETQYF
TRBV10-1	once	TRBJ1-5	CASSERGKQGVPQHF
TRBV29-1	few	TRBJ2-7	CSGGLRDEQYF
TRBV25-1	.	TRBJ1-1	CASSEFGGRTEAFF
TRBV12-5	.	TRBJ1-1	CASGLEGRGTEAFF
TRBV11-2	.	TRBJ2-5	CASSRTYQETQYF
TRBV6-5	.	TRBJ2-7	CASSYARGRSYEQYF
TRBV12-5	.	TRBJ2-1	CASGFMGGTTFF
TRBV28	.	TRBJ1-3	CASRTGSVGGNTIYF
TRBV19	.	TRBJ1-1	CASSLGQGLGTEAFF
TRBV4-3	few	TRBJ1-2	CASSQDAGGRLGYTF
TRBV5-5	once	TRBJ2-5	CASSNHAGGAVQETQYF
TRBV27	.	TRBJ2-1	CASRSYRGDNEQFF
TRBV18	once	TRBJ2-7	CASSPRGAGASGEQYF
TRBV9	few	TRBJ2-5	CASSITPSGETQYF
TRBV2	.	TRBJ1-5	CASSGVYSNQPQHF
TRBV6-6	.	TRBJ1-1	CASRPRDRGGDTEAFF
TRBV10-3	once	TRBJ1-4	CAISETGKGANEKLFF
TRBV27	few	TRBJ2-7	CASSYSGGAYEQYF
TRBV5-8	medium-sized	TRBJ1-1	CASSLVSTEAFF
TRBV30	.	TRBJ1-6	CAWSGGPDSPLHF
TRBV30	.	TRBJ2-2	CAPVDGAGNTGELFF
TRBV6-1	many	TRBJ2-7	CASSERWGPYEQYF
TRBV7-8	.	TRBJ1-5	CASSLGRERPQHF
TRBV6-5	.	TRBJ2-7	CASATRTSLYEQYF
TRBV6-1	.	TRBJ2-1	CASSEYWNEQFF
TRBV4-2	once	TRBJ2-1	CASSQLAGDVNEQFF
TRBV7-2	.	TRBJ2-1	CASSRDGNEQFF
TRBV7-9	.	TRBJ2-7	CASSLADRPPYEQYF
TRBV11-3	.	TRBJ2-3	CASSEGQGAPTGTDTQYF